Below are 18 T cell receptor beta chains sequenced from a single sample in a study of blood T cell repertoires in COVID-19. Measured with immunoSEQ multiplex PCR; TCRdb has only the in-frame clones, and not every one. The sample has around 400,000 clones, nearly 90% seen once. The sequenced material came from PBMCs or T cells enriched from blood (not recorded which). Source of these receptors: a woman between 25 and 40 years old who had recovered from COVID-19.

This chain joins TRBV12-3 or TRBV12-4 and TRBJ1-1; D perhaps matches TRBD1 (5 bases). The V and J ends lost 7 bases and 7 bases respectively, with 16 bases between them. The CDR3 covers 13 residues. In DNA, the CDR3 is TGTGCCAGCACCAAGTGGGGGGGTAATGAAGCTTTCTTT. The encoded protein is CASTKWGGNEAFF.

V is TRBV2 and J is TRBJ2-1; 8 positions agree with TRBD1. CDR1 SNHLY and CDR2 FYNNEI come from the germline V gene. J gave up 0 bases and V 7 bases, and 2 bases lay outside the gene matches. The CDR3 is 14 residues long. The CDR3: CASTGQGSYNEQFF. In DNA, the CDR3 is TGTGCCAGCACTGGACAGGGCTCCTACAATGAGCAGTTCTTC.

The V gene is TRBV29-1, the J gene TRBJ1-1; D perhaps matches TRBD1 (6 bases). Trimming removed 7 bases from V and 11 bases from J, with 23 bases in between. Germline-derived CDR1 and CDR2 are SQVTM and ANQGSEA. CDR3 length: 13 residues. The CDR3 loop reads CSARGADTGLAFF. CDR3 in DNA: TGCAGCGCCCGGGGGGCGGATACAGGGTTGGCTTTCTTT.

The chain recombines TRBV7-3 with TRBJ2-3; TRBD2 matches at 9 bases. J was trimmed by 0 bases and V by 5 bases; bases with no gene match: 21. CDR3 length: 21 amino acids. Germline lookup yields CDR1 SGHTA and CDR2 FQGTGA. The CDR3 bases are TGTGCCAGCAGCGGCGCCGGGCCGGTCTTAGCGGGAGATGGGAGCACAGATACGCAGTATTTT. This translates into CASSGAGPVLAGDGSTDTQYF.

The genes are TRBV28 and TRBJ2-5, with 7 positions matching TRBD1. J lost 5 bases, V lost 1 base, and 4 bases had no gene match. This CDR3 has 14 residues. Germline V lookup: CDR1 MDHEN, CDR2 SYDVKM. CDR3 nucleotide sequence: TGTGCCAGCAGTTTATTAGGGGGCGAGGAGACCCAGTACTTC. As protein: CASSLLGGEETQYF.

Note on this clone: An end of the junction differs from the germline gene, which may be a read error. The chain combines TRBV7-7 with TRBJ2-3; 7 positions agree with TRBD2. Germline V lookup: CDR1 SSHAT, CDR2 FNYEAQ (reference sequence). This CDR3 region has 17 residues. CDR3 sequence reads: CASTPEMGAGPEDTQYF. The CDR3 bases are TGTGCTAGCACCCCGGAAATGGGAGCGGGGCCCGAGGATACGCAGTATTTT.

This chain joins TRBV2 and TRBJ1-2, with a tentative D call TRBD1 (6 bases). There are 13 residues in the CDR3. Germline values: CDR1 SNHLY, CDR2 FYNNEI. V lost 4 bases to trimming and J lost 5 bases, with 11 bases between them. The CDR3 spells CASSVGTPYGYTF. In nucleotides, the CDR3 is TGTGCCAGCAGTGTCGGGACACCTTATGGCTACACCTTC.

As DNA, the CDR3 is TGTGCCAGCAGCCCCGGGAGGTTGCGAGCCGGGGAGCTGTTTTTT. Residues: CASSPGRLRAGELFF. The chain links TRBV7-9 to TRBJ2-2; 7 bases line up with TRBD2. Germline-derived CDR1 and CDR2 are SEHNR and FQNEAQ (reference sequence). V was clipped by 5 bases and J by 6 bases; unmatched bases: 9. CDR3 length equals 15 residues.

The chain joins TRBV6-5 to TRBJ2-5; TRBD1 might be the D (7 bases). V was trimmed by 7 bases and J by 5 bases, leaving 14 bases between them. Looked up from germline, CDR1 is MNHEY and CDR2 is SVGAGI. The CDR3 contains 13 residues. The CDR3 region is CASTSGGGETQYF. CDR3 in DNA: TGTGCCAGCACCTCTGGAGGGGGCGAGACCCAGTACTTC.

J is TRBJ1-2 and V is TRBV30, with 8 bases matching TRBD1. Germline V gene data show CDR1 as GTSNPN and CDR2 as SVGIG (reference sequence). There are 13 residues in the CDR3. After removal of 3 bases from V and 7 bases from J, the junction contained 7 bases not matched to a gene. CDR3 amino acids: CAWRLTGAGGYTF. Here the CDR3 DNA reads TGTGCCTGGAGATTGACAGGGGCTGGTGGCTACACCTTC.

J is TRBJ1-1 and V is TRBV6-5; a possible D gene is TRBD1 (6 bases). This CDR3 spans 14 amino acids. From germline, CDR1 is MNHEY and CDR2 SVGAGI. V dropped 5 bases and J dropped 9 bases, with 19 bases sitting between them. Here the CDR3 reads CASSRGPGQVKAFF. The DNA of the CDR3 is TGTGCCAGCAGTCGGGGTCCGGGACAAGTAAAAGCTTTCTTT.

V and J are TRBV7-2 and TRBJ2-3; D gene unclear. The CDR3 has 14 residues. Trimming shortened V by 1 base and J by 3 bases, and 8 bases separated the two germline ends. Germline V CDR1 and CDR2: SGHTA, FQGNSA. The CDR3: CASSLVEWTDTQYF. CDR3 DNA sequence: TGTGCCAGCAGCTTAGTTGAGTGGACAGATACGCAGTATTTT.

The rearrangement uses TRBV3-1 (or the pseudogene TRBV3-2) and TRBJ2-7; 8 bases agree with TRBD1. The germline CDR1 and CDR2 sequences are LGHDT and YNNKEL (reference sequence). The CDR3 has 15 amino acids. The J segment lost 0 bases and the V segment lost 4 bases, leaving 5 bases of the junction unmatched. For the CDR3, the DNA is TGTGCCAGCAGCCGCGGACAGGGAATCTCCTACGAGCAGTACTTC. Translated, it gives CASSRGQGISYEQYF.

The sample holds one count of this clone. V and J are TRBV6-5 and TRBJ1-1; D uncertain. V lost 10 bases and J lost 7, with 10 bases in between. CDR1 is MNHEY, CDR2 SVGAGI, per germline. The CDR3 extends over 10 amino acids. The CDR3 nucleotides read TGTGCCACCCGACAAGATGAAGCTTTCTTT. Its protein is CATRQDEAFF.

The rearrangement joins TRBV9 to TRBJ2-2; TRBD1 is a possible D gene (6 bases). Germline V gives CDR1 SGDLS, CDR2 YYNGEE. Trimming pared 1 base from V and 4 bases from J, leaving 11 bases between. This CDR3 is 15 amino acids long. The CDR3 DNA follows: TGTGCCAGCAGCGTACTACAGGGTTCCACCGGGGAGCTGTTTTTT. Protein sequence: CASSVLQGSTGELFF.

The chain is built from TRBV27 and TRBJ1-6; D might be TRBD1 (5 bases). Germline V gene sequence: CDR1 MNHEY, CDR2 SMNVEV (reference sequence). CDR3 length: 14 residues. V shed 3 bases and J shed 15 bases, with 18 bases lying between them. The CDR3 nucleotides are TGTGCCAGCAGTTTCAGCGGGGGAATATCCCACCTCCACTTT. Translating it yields CASSFSGGISHLHF.

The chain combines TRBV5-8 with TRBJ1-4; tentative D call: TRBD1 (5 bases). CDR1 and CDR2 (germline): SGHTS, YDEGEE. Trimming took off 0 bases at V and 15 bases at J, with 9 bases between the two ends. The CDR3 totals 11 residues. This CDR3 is CASSLAGVLFF. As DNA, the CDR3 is TGTGCCAGCAGCTTGGCGGGGGTTTTGTTTTTT. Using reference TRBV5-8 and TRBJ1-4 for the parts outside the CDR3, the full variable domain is EAGVTQSPTHLIKTRGQQATLRCSPISGHTSVYWYQQALGLGLQFLLWYDEGEERNRGNFPPRFSGRQFPNYSSELNVNALELEDSALYLCASSLAGVLFFGSGTQLSVL.

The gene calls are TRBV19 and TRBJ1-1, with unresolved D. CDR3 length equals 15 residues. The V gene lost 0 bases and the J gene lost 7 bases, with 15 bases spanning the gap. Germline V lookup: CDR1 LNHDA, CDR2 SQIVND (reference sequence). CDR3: CASSIDLRSTFEAFF. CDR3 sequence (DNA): TGTGCCAGTAGTATAGATCTGAGGAGTACCTTTGAAGCTTTCTTT.